The 23 T cell receptor beta chains below come from one sample, sequenced in a study of shared T cell receptors in the human thymus. Generated by immunoSEQ multiplex PCR, the TCRdb table keeps only in-frame clones and is missing some. In the table there are roughly 660,000 clones, 88% of which are singletons. The sample was also reused in another study, on human thymus T cells.

The material sequenced was thymocytes. Every receptor here comes from a boy under two years old with a congenital heart defect.

The CDR3 is CASRKESSAPLDYGYTF. CDR3 coding DNA: TGTGCCAGCCGGAAGGAGTCCTCGGCTCCCCTAGACTATGGCTACACCTTC. The chain couples TRBV25-1 to TRBJ1-2; D gene uncertain. CDR3 length: 17 residues. The germline gives CDR1 MGHDK, CDR2 SYGVNS. The V and J ends lost 8 bases and 3 bases respectively, with 25 bases between them.

The chain combines TRBV14 with TRBJ2-7, with 8 bases lining up with TRBD1. Germline CDR1 is SGHDN and CDR2 is FVKESK. The CDR3 runs to 17 residues. The V and J ends lost 0 bases and 0 bases, in that order; junction bases with no gene match: 7. The CDR3 DNA follows: TGTGCCAGCAGCCAAGAGGATAGGACAGGGAGCTCCTACGAGCAGTACTTC. It yields the protein CASSQEDRTGSSYEQYF.

The chain is built from TRBV15 and TRBJ2-1; a possible D gene is TRBD2 (5 bases). The germline gives CDR1 LNHNV, CDR2 YYDKDF (reference sequence). The ends were cut back, 4 bases at V and 5 bases at J, with 21 bases in the middle. CDR3 size: 17 residues. The CDR3 here is CATSTPTRPNGNNEQFF. The CDR3 DNA is TGTGCCACCAGCACCCCAACCCGGCCAAACGGGAACAATGAGCAGTTCTTC.

V is TRBV4-2 and J is TRBJ2-2; 13 bases align to TRBD2. Germline lookup yields CDR1 LGHNA and CDR2 YNFKEQ. The V segment lost 0 bases and the J segment 5 bases; nucleotides outside the gene matches: 3. The CDR3 spans 17 residues. As DNA, the CDR3 is TGTGCCAGCAGCCAAGATAGACTAGCGGGAGGTACCGGGGAGCTGTTTTTT. Amino acid sequence: CASSQDRLAGGTGELFF.

Only one count was recorded for this clone. CDR3 DNA sequence: TGTGCCAGCAGCTCCTGGACTAGCGGGAGAACCCCCTACAATGAGCAGTTCTTC. The encoded protein is CASSSWTSGRTPYNEQFF. V and J are TRBV5-6 and TRBJ2-1, with TRBD2 identical over 13 bases. The junction had 8 bases not matched to a gene; V was cut back by 3 bases and J by 2 bases. The CDR3 runs to 18 residues. Germline CDR1 SGHDT, CDR2 YYEEEE.

The V call is TRBV11-3, the J call TRBJ2-3, with D possibly TRBD1 on 5 matching bases. CDR3 length: 13 amino acids. V lost 5 bases and J 4 bases, leaving 10 bases between the germline ends. The germline CDR1 and CDR2 sequences are SGHNT and YENEEA. CDR3 in DNA: TGTGCCAGCAGCCCACAGGTCCCAGATACGCAGTATTTT. Translated, it gives CASSPQVPDTQYF. Drawing the rest from reference TRBV11-3 and TRBJ2-3, the complete variable domain is EAGVVQSPRYKIIEKKQPVAFWCNPISGHNTLYWYLQNLGQGPELLIRYENEEAVDDSQLPKDRFSAERLKGVDSTLKIQPAELGDSAVYLCASSPQVPDTQYFGPGTRLTVL.

The chain joins TRBV4-2 to TRBJ2-7; TRBD1 matches at 10 bases. CDR1 is LGHNA and CDR2 is YNFKEQ in the germline V gene. V lost 3 bases, J lost 7 bases, and 9 bases stayed unmatched. The CDR3 is 15 amino acids. The CDR3 DNA follows: TGTGCCAGCAGCCATGCCCGACAGGGGGCAGGGGAGCAGTACTTC. The encoded protein is CASSHARQGAGEQYF.

This clone was seen only a few times. The chain has TRBV23-1 and TRBJ1-2; TRBD1 might be the D (5 bases). TRBV23-1 is given ORF status, its function remaining uncertain. The CDR3 has 18 amino acids. V was cut by 0 bases and J by 6 bases, with 23 bases left in between. The CDR3 sequence: CASSQSPRVGLGTDGYTF. In nucleotides, the CDR3 is TGCGCCAGCAGTCAATCCCCCAGGGTGGGGCTCGGCACGGATGGCTACACCTTC.

V and J are TRBV7-9 and TRBJ2-2; D remains ambiguous. Trimming removed 5 bases from V and 2 bases from J, with 15 bases in between. The germline gives CDR1 SEHNR, CDR2 FQNEAQ (reference sequence). This CDR3 is built from 16 residues. DNA of the CDR3: TGTGCCAGCAGCCACTCTCCTAACCCAAACACCGGGGAGCTGTTTTTT. This gives the protein CASSHSPNPNTGELFF.

The gene calls are TRBV7-8 and TRBJ2-5, with D tentatively TRBD1 (6 bases). CDR1 is SGHVS, CDR2 FQNEAQ, per germline. Trimming shortened V by 5 bases and J by 2 bases, and 15 bases separated the two germline ends. This CDR3 has 15 amino acids. CDR3 DNA: TGTGCCAGCAGCCCACGACAGGTCCTACAAGAGACCCAGTACTTC. This codes for CASSPRQVLQETQYF.

J is TRBJ1-4 and V is TRBV15; no firm D call. V lost 3 bases and J lost 0, with 14 bases in between. Per germline, CDR1 LNHNV and CDR2 YYDKDF (reference sequence). This CDR3 contains 17 residues. The CDR3 sequence is CATSSEAGLATNEKLFF. As DNA, the CDR3 is TGTGCCACCAGCAGTGAGGCAGGACTGGCAACTAATGAAAAACTGTTTTTT.

The V gene is TRBV30, the J gene TRBJ2-7, with 13 bases that match TRBD2. Trimming removed 4 bases from V and 4 bases from J; junction bases left unmatched: 1. CDR1 and CDR2 (germline): GTSNPN, SVGIG (reference sequence). This CDR3 comprises 13 residues. The CDR3, as DNA: TGTGCCTGGAAACTAGCGGGAGGGTACGAGCAGTACTTC. This codes for CAWKLAGGYEQYF.

The chain uses TRBV15 and TRBJ2-1; TRBD2 agrees at 8 bases. CDR1 and CDR2 (germline): LNHNV, YYDKDF (reference sequence). The CDR3 is 19 amino acids. After removal of 0 bases from V and 4 bases from J, the junction contained 14 bases not matched to a gene. The CDR3 is CATSRDPPLADDMYNEQFF. The CDR3 region has the DNA TGTGCCACCAGCAGAGATCCCCCACTAGCGGACGATATGTACAATGAGCAGTTCTTC.

V gene TRBV28 combines with J gene TRBJ1-1, with 11 positions matching TRBD1. The germline V gene has CDR1 MDHEN and CDR2 SYDVKM. V lost 8 bases, J lost 4 bases, and 9 bases stayed unmatched. This CDR3 is 15 amino acids long. Here the CDR3 DNA reads TGTGCCAGCTCCCAAAGGGGACAGGGGGGCACTGAAGCTTTCTTT. Translating it yields CASSQRGQGGTEAFF. The whole variable domain, filled in from reference TRBV28 and TRBJ1-1, reads DVKVTQSSRYLVKRTGEKVFLECVQDMDHENMFWYRQDPGLGLRLIYFSYDVKMKEKGDIPEGYSVSREKKERFSLILESASTNQTSMYLCASSQRGQGGTEAFFGQGTRLTVV.

The chain carries TRBV28 and TRBJ2-7, with TRBD2 as a possible D gene (5 bases). V gave up 2 bases and J gave up 6 bases, with 11 bases separating them. CDR3 length equals 13 residues. The germline V gene encodes CDR1 MDHEN and CDR2 SYDVKM. The CDR3: CASSLGWAGEQYF. The CDR3 nucleotides are TGTGCCAGCAGTTTAGGTTGGGCGGGCGAGCAGTACTTC.

The J gene is TRBJ2-7, the V gene TRBV27; D possibly corresponds to TRBD1 (6 bases). CDR3 length: 14 residues. The V gene's germline CDR1 is MNHEY and CDR2 SMNVEV (reference sequence). V lost 6 bases and J 3 bases, leaving 15 bases between the germline ends. The CDR3 nucleotides are TGTGCCAGCAGCCCCAGACTACAGGGCTACGAGCAGTACTTC. Its protein is CASSPRLQGYEQYF.

The V and J genes are TRBV29-1 and TRBJ1-2, with no clear D. Trimming cost V 5 bases and J 2 bases, with 18 bases left between them. The CDR3 covers 15 residues. CDR1 SQVTM and CDR2 ANQGSEA come from the germline V gene. The CDR3 nucleotides read TGCAGCGTTACCCTCAAAGATACAGAGAACTATGGCTACACCTTC. This translates into CSVTLKDTENYGYTF.

CDR3 coding DNA: TGTGCCACCAGCAGAGATAGGAGCGGACTAGCGCTAGGTCCCTACGAGCAGTACTTC. Translated, it gives CATSRDRSGLALGPYEQYF. V and J are TRBV15 and TRBJ2-7, with TRBD2 matching 9 bases. CDR3 length: 19 residues. The germline gives CDR1 LNHNV, CDR2 YYDKDF (reference sequence). The ends lost 0 bases at V and 2 bases at J; junction bases unmatched: 14.

This clone was seen only once. This rearrangement joins TRBV5-4 to TRBJ2-5; tentative D call: TRBD1 (6 bases). Per germline, CDR1 SGHNT and CDR2 YYREEE (reference sequence). This CDR3 comprises 13 residues. V lost 3 bases, J lost 5 bases, and 11 bases lay in between. The CDR3 loop reads CASSSQGRETQYF. The DNA of the CDR3 is TGTGCCAGCAGCTCTCAGGGGCGCGAGACCCAGTACTTC.

The chain carries TRBV6-5 and TRBJ2-7, with 7 positions matching TRBD1. The CDR3 has 13 amino acids. The germline gives CDR1 MNHEY, CDR2 SVGAGI. V lost 6 bases to trimming and J lost 7 bases; unmatched junction nucleotides: 9. The CDR3 protein is CASSPRQGGEQYF. The CDR3 DNA reads as TGTGCCAGCAGCCCCCGACAGGGTGGAGAGCAGTACTTC.

The chain couples TRBV4-2 to TRBJ2-7; 7 bases are a match to TRBD1. The CDR3 sequence is 15 residues long. V trimming: 1 base; J trimming: 3 bases; junction bases outside the gene matches: 6. The germline gives CDR1 LGHNA, CDR2 YNFKEQ. Written as DNA, the CDR3 is TGTGCCAGCAGCCAAGGACAGGGACCTAACTACGAGCAGTACTTC. This codes for CASSQGQGPNYEQYF.

The rearrangement uses TRBV6-4 and TRBJ2-5; TRBD2 aligns across 9 bases. Germline V gene lookup returns CDR1 MRHNA and CDR2 SNTAGT. The V and J ends lost 2 bases and 5 bases, in that order; junction bases with no gene match: 9. The CDR3 consists of 16 residues. Written as DNA, the CDR3 is TGTGCCAGCAGTGACATGGTAGCGGGAGTACGTGAGACCCAGTACTTC. The encoded protein is CASSDMVAGVRETQYF.

The V and J genes are TRBV28 and TRBJ2-3; D not resolved. The CDR3 has 15 residues. Germline values: CDR1 MDHEN, CDR2 SYDVKM. V lost 5 bases, J lost 1 base, and 13 bases lay in between. The CDR3 reads CASSISPERTDTQYF. The CDR3 DNA reads as TGTGCCAGCAGTATTAGCCCCGAACGCACAGATACGCAGTATTTT.